What follows is one T cell receptor beta chain and its context. The target antigen is unknown. TCRdb derives one entry per CDR3 protein from the 5' RACE reads, leaving out DNA. The table for this sample gives around 380,000 distinct CDR3 sequences. This record comes from a study of monozygotic twins with inflammatory bowel disease. The study, taken as a whole, reports: Whereas healthy co-twins had higher TCRbeta diversity (inverse Simpson), IBD patients had lower diversity.

The CDR3 covers 15 residues. CDR1 DFQATT and CDR2 SNEGSKA come from the germline V gene (reference sequence). Sequenced sample: blood. This receptor was obtained from a human donor with ulcerative colitis or Crohn's disease, or a healthy co-twin of an affected twin (not recorded which). The J gene is TRBJ1-5, the V gene TRBV20-1; TCRdb proposes TRBD1, but this gene call is untestable without DNA. This CDR3 is CSARRDGYSNQPQHF.